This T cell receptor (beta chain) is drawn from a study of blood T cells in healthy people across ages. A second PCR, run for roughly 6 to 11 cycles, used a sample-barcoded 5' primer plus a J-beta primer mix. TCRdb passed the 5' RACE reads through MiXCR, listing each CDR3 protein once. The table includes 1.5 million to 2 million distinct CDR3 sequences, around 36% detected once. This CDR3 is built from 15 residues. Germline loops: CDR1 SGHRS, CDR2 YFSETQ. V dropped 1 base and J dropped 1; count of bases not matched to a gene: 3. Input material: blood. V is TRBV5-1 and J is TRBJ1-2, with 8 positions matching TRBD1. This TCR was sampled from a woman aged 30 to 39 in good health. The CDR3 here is CASSLTDRVNYGYTF. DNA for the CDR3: TGCGCCAGCAGCTTGACGGACAGGGTTAACTATGGCTACACCTTC.